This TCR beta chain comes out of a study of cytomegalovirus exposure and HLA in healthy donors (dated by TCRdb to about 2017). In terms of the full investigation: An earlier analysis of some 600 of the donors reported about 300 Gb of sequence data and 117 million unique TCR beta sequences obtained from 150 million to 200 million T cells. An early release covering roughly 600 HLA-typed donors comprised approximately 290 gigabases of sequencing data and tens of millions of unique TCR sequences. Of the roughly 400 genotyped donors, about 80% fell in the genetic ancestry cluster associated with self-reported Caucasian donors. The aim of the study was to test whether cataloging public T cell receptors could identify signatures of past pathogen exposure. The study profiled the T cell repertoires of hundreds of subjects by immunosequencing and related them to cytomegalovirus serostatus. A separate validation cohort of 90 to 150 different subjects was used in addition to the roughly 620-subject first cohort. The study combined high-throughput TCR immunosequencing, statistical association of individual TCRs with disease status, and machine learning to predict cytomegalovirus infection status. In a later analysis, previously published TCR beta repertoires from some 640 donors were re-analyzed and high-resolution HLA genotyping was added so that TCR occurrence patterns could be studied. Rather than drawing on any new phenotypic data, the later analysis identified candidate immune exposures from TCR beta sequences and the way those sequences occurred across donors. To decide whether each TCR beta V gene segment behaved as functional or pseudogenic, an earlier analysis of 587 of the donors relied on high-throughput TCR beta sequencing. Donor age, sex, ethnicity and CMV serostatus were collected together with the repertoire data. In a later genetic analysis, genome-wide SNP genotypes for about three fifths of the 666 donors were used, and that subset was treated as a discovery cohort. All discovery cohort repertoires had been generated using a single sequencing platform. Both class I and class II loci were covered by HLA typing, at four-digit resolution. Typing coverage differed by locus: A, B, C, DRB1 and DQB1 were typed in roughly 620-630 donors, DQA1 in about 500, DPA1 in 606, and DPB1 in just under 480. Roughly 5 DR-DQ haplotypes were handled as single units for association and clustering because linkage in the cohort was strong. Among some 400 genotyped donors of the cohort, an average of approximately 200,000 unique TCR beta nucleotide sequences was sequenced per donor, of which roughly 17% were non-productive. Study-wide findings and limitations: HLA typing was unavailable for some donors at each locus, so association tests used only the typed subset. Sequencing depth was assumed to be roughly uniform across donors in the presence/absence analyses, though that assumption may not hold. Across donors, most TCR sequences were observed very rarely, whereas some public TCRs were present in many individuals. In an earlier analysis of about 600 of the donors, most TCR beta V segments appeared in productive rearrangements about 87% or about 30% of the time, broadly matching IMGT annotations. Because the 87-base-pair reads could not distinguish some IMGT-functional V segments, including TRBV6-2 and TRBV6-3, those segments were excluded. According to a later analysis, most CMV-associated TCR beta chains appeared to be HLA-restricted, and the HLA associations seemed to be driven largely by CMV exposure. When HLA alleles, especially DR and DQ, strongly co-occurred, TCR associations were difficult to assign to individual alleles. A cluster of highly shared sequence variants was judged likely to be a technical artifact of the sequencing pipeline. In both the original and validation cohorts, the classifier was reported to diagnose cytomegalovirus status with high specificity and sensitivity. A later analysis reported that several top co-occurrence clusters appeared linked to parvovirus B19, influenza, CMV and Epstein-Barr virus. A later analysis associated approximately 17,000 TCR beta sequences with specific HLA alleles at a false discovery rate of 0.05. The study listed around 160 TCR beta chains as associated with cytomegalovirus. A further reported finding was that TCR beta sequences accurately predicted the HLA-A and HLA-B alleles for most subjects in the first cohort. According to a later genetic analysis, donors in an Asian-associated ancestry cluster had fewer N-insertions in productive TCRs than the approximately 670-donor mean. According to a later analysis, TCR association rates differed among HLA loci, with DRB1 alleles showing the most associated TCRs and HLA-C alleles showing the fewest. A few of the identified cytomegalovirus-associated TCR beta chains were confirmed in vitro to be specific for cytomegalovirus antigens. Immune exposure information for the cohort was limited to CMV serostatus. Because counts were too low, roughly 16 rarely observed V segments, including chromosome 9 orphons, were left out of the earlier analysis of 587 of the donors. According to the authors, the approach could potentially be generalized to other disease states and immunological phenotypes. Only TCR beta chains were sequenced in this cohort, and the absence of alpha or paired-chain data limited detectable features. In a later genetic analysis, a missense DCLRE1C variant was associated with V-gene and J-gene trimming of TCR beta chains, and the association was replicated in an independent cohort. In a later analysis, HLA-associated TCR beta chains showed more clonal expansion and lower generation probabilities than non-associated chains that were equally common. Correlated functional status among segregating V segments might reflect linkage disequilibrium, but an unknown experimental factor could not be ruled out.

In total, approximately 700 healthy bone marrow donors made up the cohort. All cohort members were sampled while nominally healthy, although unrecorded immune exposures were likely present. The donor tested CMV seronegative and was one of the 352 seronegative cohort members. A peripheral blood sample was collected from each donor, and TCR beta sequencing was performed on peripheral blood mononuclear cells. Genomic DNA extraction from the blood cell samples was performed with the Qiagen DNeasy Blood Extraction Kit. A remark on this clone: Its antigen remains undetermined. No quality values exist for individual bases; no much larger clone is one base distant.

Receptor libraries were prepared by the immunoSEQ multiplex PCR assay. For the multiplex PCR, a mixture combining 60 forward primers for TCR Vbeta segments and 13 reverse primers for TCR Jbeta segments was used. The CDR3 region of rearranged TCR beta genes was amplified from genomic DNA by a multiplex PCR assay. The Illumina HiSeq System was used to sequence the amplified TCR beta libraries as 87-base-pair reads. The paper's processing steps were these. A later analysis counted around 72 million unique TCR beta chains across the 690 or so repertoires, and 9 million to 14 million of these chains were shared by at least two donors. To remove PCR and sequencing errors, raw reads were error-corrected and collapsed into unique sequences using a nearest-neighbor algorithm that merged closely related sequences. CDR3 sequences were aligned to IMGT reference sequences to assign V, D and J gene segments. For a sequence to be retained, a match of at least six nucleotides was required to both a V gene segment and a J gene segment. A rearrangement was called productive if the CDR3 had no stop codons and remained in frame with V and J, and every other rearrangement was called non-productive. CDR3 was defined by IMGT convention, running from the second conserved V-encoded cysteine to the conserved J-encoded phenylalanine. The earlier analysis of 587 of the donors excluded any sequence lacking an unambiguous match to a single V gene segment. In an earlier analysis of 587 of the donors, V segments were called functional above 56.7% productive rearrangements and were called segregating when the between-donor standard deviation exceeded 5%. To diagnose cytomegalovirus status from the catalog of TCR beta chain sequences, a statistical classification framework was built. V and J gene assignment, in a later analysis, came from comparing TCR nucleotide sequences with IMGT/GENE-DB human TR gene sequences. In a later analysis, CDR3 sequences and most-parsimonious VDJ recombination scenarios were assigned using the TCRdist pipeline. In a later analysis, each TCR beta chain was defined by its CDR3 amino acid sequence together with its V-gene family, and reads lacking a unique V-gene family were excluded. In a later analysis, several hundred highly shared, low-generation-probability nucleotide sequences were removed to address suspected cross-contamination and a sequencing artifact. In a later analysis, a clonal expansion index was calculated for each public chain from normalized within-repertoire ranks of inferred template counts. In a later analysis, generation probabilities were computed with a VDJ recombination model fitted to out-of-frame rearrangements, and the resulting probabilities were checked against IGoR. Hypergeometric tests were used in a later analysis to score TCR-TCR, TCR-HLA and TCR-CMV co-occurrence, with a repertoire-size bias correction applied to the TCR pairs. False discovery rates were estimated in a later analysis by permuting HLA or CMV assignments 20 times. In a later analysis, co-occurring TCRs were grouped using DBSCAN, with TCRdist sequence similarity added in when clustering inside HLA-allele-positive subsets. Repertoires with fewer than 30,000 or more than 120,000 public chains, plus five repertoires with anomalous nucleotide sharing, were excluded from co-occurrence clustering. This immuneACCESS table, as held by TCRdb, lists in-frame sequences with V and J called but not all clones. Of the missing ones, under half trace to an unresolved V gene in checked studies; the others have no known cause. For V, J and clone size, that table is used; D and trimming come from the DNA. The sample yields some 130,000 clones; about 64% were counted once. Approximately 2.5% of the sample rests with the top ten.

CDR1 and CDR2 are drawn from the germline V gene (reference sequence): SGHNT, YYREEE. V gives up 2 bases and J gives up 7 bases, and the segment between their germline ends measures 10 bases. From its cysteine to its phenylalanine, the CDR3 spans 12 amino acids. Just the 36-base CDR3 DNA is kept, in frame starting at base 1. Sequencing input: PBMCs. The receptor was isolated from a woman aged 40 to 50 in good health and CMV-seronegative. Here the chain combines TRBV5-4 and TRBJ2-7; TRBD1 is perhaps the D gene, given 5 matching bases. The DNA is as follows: TGTGCCAGCAGCTTAGGGGTTTCGGAGCAGTACTTC. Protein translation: CASSLGVSEQYF.